This T cell receptor (beta chain) was sequenced in a study of Graves' ophthalmopathy and Graves' hyperthyroidism. For the study at large: Peripheral blood (taken before any treatment) was collected at initial diagnosis. General study results and limits: For predicting ophthalmopathy progression, the model had nearly 71% sensitivity and nearly 75% specificity.

Beta-chain TCR CDR3 regions were amplified from RNA transcripts. RT-PCR in the first round used HTBI primers; a second-round multiplex PCR followed. In TCRdb, the multiplex PCR reads were re-called with MiXCR into one record per CDR3 protein. The data show hundreds of thousands of distinct CDR3 sequences, roughly 39% seen once. PBMCs stemmed from roughly 9.4 ml of fresh peripheral blood. The junction had 10 bases not matched to a gene; V was cut back by 3 bases and J by 7 bases. The CDR3 has 16 amino acids. Looked up from germline, CDR1 is SGDLS and CDR2 is YYNGEE. This clonotype appeared many times. The antigen remains undetermined.

The TCR was taken from an adult man with Graves' ophthalmopathy. This chain connects TRBV9 to TRBJ1-4; 9 bases are shared with TRBD1. The sequenced sample was peripheral blood. The CDR3 reads CASSGWGDRDGEKLFF. CDR3 nucleotides: TGTGCCAGCAGCGGTTGGGGGGACAGGGATGGTGAAAAACTGTTTTTT.